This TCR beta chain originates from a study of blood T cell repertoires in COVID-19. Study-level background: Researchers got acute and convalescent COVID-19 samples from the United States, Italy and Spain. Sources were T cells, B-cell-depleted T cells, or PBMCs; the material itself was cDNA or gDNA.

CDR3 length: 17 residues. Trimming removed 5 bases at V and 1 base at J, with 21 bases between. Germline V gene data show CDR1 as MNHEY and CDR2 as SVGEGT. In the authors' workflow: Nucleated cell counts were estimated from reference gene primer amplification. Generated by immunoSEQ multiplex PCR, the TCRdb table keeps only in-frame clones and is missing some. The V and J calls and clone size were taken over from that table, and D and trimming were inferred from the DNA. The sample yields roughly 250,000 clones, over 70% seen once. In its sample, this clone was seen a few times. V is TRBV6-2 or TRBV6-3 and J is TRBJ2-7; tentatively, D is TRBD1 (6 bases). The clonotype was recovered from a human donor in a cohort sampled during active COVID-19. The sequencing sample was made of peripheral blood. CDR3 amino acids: CASSLLLGHMKSYEQYF. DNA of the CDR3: TGTGCCAGCAGTCTACTTCTGGGACACATGAAATCCTACGAGCAGTACTTC.